This T cell receptor (beta chain) was retrieved from a study of tumor-infiltrating lymphocytes in primary liver carcinoma. This clonotype was observed at least ten times. A primer matching the constant region was used to make TCR beta cDNA from 500 to 650 ng of total RNA. Slightly modified ARM-PCR, run as three nested multiplex PCR rounds, produced the TCR beta libraries. The first two PCR rounds used TRBV1-TRBV30 primers with a Cbeta primer, nine to ten cycles each. Each CDR3 protein is one row after TCRdb ran MiXCR on the multiplex PCR reads. Here the sample spans 250,000 to 400,000 distinct CDR3 sequences, approximately 65% being singletons. V was clipped by 3 bases and J by 1 base, with 3 bases between them. This CDR3 has 12 amino acids. Researchers drew blood RNA from unsorted whole blood and extracted germline DNA as well.

The sequenced sample was peripheral blood. The receptor comes from a man aged 40-55 years with primary liver carcinoma and hepatitis B virus infection. The chain couples TRBV12-3 or TRBV12-4 to TRBJ2-5; D not resolved. The chain's CDR3 is CASSFGQETQYF. The CDR3 DNA sequence: TGTGCCAGCAGTTTTGGCCAAGAGACCCAGTACTTC.